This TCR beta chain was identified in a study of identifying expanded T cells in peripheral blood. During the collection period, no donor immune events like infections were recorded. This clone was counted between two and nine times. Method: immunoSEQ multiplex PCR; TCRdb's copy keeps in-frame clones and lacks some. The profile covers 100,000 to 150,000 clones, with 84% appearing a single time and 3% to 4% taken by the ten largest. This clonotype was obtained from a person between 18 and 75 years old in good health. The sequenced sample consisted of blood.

CDR3 nucleotides: TGCGCCAGCAGCCAAGGTCGGCGGGAGGGTTCACCCCTCCACTTT. Its protein product is CASSQGRREGSPLHF. The genes are TRBV4-3 and TRBJ1-6; D is ambiguous. The CDR3 extends over 15 amino acids. Trimming left V 1 base short and J 9 bases short, with 13 bases between. Germline V CDR1 and CDR2: LGHNA, YSLEER.